This T cell receptor (beta chain) was identified during a study of T cells in Graves' hyperthyroidism and ophthalmopathy. Overall study context: Upon initial diagnosis and before any treatment, peripheral blood was collected.

General observations from the study: Researchers found most expanded thyroid clonotypes above 0.001 in blood as well.

This clonotype was seen more than once but under ten times. Its antigen is undetermined. The CDR3 spans 14 residues. CDR1 and CDR2 from the germline V gene are SGHRS and YFSETQ. V lost 1 base and J 1 base, leaving 6 bases between the germline ends. RNA transcripts yielded amplified TCR beta CDR3 regions. The HTBI set primed first-round TCR CDR3 RT-PCR. TCRdb used MiXCR to reprocess the multiplex PCR reads, holding one entry per CDR3 protein. The sample has roughly 300,000 distinct CDR3 sequences; roughly 20% are singletons. Specimen: blood. The clonotype comes from a woman aged 45-65 years with Graves' hyperthyroidism. The chain joins TRBV5-1 to TRBJ2-1; D is unclear. The CDR3 coding sequence is TGCGCCAGCAGCTTGAGAATGTCCTACAATGAGCAGTTCTTC. Its translation is CASSLRMSYNEQFF.